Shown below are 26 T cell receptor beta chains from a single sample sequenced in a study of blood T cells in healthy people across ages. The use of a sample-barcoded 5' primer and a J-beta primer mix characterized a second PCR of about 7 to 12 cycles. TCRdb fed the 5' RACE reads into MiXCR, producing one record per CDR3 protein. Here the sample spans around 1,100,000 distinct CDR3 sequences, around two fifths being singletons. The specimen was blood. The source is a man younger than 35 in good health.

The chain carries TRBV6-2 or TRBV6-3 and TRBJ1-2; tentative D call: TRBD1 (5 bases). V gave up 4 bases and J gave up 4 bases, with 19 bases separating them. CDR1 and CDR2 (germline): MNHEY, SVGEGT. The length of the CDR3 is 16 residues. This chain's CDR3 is CASSFRDREKPYGYTF. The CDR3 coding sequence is TGTGCCAGCAGTTTCCGTGACAGAGAGAAACCCTATGGCTACACCTTC.

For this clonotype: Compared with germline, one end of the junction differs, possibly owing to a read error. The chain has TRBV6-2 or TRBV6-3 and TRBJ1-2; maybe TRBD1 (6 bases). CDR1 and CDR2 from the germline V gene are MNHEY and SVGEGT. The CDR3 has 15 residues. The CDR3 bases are TGTGCCAGCAGTTATTGGACAGTGAATAACGATGGCTACACCTTC. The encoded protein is CASSYWTVNNDGYTF.

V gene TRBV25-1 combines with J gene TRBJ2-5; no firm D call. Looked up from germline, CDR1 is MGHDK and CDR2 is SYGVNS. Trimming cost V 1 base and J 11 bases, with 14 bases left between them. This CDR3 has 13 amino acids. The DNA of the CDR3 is TGTGCCAGCAGTGAATCTGGGCAGGATGAGCAGTACTTC. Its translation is CASSESGQDEQYF.

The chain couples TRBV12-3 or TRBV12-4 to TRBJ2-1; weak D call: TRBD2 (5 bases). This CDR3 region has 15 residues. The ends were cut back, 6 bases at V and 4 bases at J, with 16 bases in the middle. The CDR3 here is CASRADGGVYNEQFF. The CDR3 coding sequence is TGTGCCAGCAGAGCAGACGGAGGCGTATACAATGAGCAGTTCTTC.

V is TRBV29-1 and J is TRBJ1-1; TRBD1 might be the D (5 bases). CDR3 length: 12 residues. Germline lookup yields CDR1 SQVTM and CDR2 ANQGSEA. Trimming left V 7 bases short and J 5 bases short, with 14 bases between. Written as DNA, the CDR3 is TGCAGCGCGGGATGGGGGGGGACTGAAGCTTTCTTT. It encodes CSAGWGGTEAFF.

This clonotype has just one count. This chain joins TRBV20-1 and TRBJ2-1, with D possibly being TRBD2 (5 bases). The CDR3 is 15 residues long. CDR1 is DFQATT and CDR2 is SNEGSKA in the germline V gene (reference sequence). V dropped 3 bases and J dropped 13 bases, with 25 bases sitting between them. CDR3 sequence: CSARLLGRPQETQFF. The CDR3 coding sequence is TGCAGTGCTAGGTTACTAGGCAGACCCCAAGAGACCCAGTTCTTC.

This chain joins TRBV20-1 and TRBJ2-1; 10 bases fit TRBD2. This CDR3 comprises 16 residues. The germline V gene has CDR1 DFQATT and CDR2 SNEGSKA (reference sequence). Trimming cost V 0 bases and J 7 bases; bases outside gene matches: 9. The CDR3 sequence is CSARDRSGGARNEQFF. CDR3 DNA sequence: TGCAGTGCTAGAGATAGGAGCGGGGGGGCTAGGAATGAGCAGTTCTTC.

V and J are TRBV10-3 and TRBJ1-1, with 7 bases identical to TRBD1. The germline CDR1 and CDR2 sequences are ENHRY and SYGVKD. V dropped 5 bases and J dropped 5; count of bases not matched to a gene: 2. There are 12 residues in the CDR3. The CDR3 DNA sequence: TGTGCCATCAGTCAGACAGGGACTGAAGCTTTCTTT. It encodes CAISQTGTEAFF.

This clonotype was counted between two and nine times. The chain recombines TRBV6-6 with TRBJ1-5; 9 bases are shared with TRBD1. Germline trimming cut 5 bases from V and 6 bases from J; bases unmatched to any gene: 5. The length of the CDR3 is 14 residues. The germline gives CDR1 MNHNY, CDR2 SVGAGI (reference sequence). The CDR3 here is CASSGQGRVQPQHF. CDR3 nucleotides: TGTGCCAGCAGTGGACAGGGGAGGGTTCAGCCCCAGCATTTT.

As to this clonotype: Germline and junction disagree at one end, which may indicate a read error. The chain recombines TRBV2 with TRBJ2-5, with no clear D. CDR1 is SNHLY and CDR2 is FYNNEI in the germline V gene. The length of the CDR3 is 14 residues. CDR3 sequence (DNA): TGCGCCAGCAAGCCAGGAAAGACCTACAATGAGCAGTACTTC. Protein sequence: CASKPGKTYNEQYF.

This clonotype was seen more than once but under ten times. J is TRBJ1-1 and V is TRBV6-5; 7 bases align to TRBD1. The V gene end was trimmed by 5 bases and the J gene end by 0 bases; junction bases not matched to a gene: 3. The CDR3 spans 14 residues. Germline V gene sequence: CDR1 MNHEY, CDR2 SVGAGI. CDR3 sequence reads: CASSADRLNTEAFF. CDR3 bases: TGTGCCAGCAGTGCGGACAGGTTGAACACTGAAGCTTTCTTT.

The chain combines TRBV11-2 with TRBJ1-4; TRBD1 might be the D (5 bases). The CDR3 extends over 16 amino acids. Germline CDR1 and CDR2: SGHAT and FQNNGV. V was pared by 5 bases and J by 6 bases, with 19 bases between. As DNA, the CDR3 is TGTGCCAGCAGCCCGGTTCGGACCGGGGCTCATGAAAAACTGTTTTTT. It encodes CASSPVRTGAHEKLFF. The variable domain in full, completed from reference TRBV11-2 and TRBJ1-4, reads EAGVAQSPRYKIIEKRQSVAFWCNPISGHATLYWYQQILGQGPKLLIQFQNNGVVDDSQLPKDRFSAERLKGVDSTLKIQPAKLEDSAVYLCASSPVRTGAHEKLFFGSGTQLSVL.

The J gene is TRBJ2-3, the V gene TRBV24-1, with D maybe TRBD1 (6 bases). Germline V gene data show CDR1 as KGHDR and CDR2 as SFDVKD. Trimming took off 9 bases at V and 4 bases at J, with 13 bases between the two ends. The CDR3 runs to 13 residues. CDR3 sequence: CATGDKDADTQYF. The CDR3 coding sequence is TGTGCCACCGGGGACAAGGACGCAGATACGCAGTATTTT.

The DNA for the CDR3 is TGCAGTGCTAATTCGGGTCATGGCTACACCTTC. This encodes CSANSGHGYTF. The V and J genes are TRBV20-1 and TRBJ1-2; D unclear. The CDR3 spans 11 residues. V lost 4 bases to trimming and J lost 6 bases, with 9 bases between them. Germline CDR1 DFQATT, CDR2 SNEGSKA (reference sequence).

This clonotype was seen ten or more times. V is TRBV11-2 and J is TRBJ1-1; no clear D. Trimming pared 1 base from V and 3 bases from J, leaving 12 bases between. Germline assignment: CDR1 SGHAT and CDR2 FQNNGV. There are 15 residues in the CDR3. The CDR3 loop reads CASSLGRVMDTEAFF. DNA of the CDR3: TGTGCCAGCAGCTTAGGGAGAGTTATGGACACTGAAGCTTTCTTT.

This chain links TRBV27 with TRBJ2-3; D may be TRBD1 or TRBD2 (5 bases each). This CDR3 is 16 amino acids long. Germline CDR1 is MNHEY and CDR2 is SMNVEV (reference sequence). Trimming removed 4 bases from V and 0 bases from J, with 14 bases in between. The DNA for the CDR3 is TGTGCCAGCAGTTCCCGCCCCTGGGACAGCACAGATACGCAGTATTTT. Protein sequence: CASSSRPWDSTDTQYF.

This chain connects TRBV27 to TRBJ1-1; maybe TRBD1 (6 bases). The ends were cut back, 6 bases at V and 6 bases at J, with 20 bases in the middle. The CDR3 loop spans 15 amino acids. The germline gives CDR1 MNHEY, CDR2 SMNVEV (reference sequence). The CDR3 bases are TGTGCCAGCAGCGCGTACAGGGAAGAGACATCTGAAGCTTTCTTT. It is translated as CASSAYREETSEAFF.

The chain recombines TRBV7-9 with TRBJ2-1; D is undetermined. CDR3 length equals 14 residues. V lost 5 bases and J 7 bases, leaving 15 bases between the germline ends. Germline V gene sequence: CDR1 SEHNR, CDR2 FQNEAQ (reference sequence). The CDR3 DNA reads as TGTGCCAGCAGCCCGCCTCAAAAGAGAAATGAGCAGTTCTTC. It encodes CASSPPQKRNEQFF.

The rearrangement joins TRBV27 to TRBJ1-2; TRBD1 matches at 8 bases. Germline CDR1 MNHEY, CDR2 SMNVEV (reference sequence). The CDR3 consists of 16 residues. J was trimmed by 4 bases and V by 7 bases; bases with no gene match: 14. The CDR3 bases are TGTGCCAGCACCTCAGGAGGACAGGGAACGCGCTATGGCTACACCTTC. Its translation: CASTSGGQGTRYGYTF.

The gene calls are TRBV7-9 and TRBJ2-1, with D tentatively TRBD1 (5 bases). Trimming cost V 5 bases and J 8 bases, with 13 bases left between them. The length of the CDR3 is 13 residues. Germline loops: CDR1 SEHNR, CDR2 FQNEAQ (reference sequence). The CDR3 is CASSQQGFDEQFF. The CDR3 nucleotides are TGTGCCAGCAGCCAGCAGGGTTTTGATGAGCAGTTCTTC.

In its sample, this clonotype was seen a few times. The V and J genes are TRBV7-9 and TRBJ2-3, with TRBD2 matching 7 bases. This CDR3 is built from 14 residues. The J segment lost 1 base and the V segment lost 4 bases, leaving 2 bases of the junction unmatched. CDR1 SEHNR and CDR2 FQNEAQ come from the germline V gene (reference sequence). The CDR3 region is CASSWSGGTDTQYF. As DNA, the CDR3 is TGTGCCAGCAGCTGGAGCGGGGGCACAGATACGCAGTATTTT.

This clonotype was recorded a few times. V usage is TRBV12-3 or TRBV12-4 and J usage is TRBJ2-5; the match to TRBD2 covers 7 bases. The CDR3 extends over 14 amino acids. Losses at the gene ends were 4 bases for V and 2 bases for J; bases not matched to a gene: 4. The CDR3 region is CASSSRGEQETQYF. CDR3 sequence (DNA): TGTGCCAGCAGTTCCCGGGGGGAACAAGAGACCCAGTACTTC.

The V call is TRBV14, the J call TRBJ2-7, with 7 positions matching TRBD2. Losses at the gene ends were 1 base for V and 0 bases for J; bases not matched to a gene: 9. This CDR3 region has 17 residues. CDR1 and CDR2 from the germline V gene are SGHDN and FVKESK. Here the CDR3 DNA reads TGTGCCAGCAGCCAAGGAGTTGGCCTAGCGGCCTCCTACGAGCAGTACTTC. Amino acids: CASSQGVGLAASYEQYF.

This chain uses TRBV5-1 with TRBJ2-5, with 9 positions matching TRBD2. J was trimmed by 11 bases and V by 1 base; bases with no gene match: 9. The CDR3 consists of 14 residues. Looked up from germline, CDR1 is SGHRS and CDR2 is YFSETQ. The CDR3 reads CASSLIAGDNEQYF. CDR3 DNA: TGCGCCAGCAGCTTGATAGCGGGGGACAATGAGCAGTACTTC.

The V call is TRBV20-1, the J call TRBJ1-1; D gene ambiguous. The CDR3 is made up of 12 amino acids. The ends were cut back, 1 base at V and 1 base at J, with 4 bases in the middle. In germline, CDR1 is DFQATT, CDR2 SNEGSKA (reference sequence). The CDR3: CSARASNTEAFF. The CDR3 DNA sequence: TGCAGTGCTAGAGCTTCGAACACTGAAGCTTTCTTT.

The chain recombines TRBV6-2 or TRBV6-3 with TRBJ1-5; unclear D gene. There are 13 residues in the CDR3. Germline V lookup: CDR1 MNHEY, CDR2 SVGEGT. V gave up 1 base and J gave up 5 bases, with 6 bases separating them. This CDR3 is CASSYWEDQPQHF. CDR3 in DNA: TGTGCCAGCAGTTACTGGGAAGATCAGCCCCAGCATTTT.